This passage covers 21 T cell receptor beta chains from one sample sequenced in a study of Graves' ophthalmopathy and Graves' hyperthyroidism. Beta-chain TCR CDR3 regions were amplified from RNA transcripts. RT-PCR was first run with HTBI primers, then multiplex PCR in a second round. TCRdb independently ran MiXCR on the multiplex PCR reads; one entry per CDR3 protein. The sample contains some 1.1 million distinct CDR3 sequences, less than 45% of which appear only once. The sequenced sample consisted of peripheral blood or thyroid tissue (not recorded which). These receptors all stem from an adult man with Graves' hyperthyroidism.

The CDR3 region is CAIGDQQNQETQYF. CDR3 DNA: TGTGCCATCGGGGACCAGCAGAACCAAGAGACCCAGTACTTC. V is TRBV10-3 and J is TRBJ2-5; either TRBD1 or TRBD2 may fit D (5 bases each). V gave up 8 bases and J gave up 0 bases, with 13 bases separating them. This CDR3 comprises 14 residues. Germline CDR1 is ENHRY and CDR2 is SYGVKD.

This clonotype was observed once. Likely a read error: the CDR3 ends without its conserved phenylalanine or tryptophan. No DNA is shown, since the ends of the CDR3 on it are uncertain; the CDR3 is the one TCRdb lists. The V call is TRBV10-3, the J call TRBJ2-5. Ends included, the CDR3 has 14 residues. The germline CDR1 and CDR2 sequences are ENHRY and SYGVKD. The CDR3: CAISESTAQETRYL.

The chain uses TRBV10-1 and TRBJ1-1; D is uncertain. The V gene lost 0 bases and the J gene lost 8 bases, with 13 bases spanning the gap. CDR3 length: 14 residues. Germline CDR1 and CDR2: WNHNN and SYGVQD (reference sequence). Written as DNA, the CDR3 is TGCGCCAGCAGTGAGTCGACGGTCGGCGCGGAAGCTTTCTTT. Amino acid sequence: CASSESTVGAEAFF.

This clonotype has a single count. The gene calls are TRBV20-1 and TRBJ2-5; possibly TRBD1 for D (6 bases). V was pared by 3 bases and J by 1 base, with 15 bases between. The CDR3 has 15 residues. Germline values: CDR1 DFQATT, CDR2 SNEGSKA (reference sequence). CDR3 in amino acids: CSASQGGPSQETQYF. CDR3 coding DNA: TGCAGTGCTAGCCAAGGGGGTCCCAGCCAAGAGACCCAGTACTTC.

This clonotype showed up many times. The chain uses TRBV7-9 and TRBJ1-5; D is ambiguous. Germline CDR1 SEHNR, CDR2 FQNEAQ (reference sequence). The CDR3 runs 14 residues. Trimming stripped 1 base from V and 5 bases from J, with 9 bases between. This CDR3 reads CASSLGGPDQPQHF. The CDR3 DNA reads TGTGCCAGCAGCTTAGGAGGTCCCGATCAGCCCCAGCATTTT.

The table lists this clonotype with many counts. This chain's CDR3 is CASSFSGWDYEQYF. The CDR3 nucleotides read TGTGCCAGCAGCTTTTCGGGGTGGGACTACGAGCAGTACTTC. J is TRBJ2-7 and V is TRBV7-2, with D possibly matching TRBD2 (5 bases). This CDR3 has 14 residues. V lost 3 bases and J lost 3, with 12 bases in between. Per the germline V gene, CDR1 is SGHTA and CDR2 is FQGNSA.

This clonotype was seen repeatedly, ten times or more. The chain joins TRBV2 to TRBJ1-6, with 8 bases aligning to TRBD1. The CDR3 is 15 residues long. CDR1 and CDR2 (germline): SNHLY, FYNNEI. Unmatched junction bases numbered 8, after V lost 6 bases and J lost 7 bases. This chain's CDR3 is CASRGPGTGNSPLHF. CDR3 DNA sequence: TGTGCCAGCAGGGGGCCCGGGACAGGAAATTCACCCCTCCACTTT. The variable domain in full, with the rest retrieved from reference TRBV2 and TRBJ1-6, is EPEVTQTPSHQVTQMGQEVILRCVPISNHLYFYWYRQILGQKVEFLVSFYNNEISEKSEIFDDQFSVERPDGSNFTLKIRSTKLEDSAMYFCASRGPGTGNSPLHFGNGTRLTVT.

V gene TRBV20-1 combines with J gene TRBJ2-2; no firm D call. Trimming took off 6 bases at V and 6 bases at J, with 17 bases between the two ends. This CDR3 is built from 14 residues. Germline V gene lookup returns CDR1 DFQATT and CDR2 SNEGSKA (reference sequence). CDR3 coding DNA: TGCAGTGCCAGTAAGAATGTGGACCCCGGGGAGCTGTTTTTT. Translating it yields CSASKNVDPGELFF.

This clonotype was found many times. V usage is TRBV7-2 and J usage is TRBJ2-7; no definite D call. V lost 5 bases and J 0 bases, leaving 11 bases between the germline ends. The CDR3 extends over 14 amino acids. Germline CDR1 SGHTA, CDR2 FQGNSA. The CDR3 is CASSTALSSYEQYF. CDR3 nucleotides: TGTGCCAGCAGCACTGCCTTGAGCTCCTACGAGCAGTACTTC.

The table lists this clonotype with many counts. This chain links TRBV9 with TRBJ1-2; D is ambiguous. Germline CDR1 SGDLS, CDR2 YYNGEE. The CDR3 contains 12 residues. Trimming cost V 0 bases and J 5 bases, with 5 bases left between them. CDR3 nucleotide sequence: TGTGCCAGCAGCGTAGGTCTTTATGGCTACACCTTC. Translating it yields CASSVGLYGYTF.

This clonotype has a count of ten or more. The CDR3 is CASSLGGMVVYEQYF. CDR3 nucleotide sequence: TGTGCCAGCAGCTTAGGAGGCATGGTGGTCTACGAGCAGTACTTC. The V gene is TRBV5-6, the J gene TRBJ2-7; D perhaps matches TRBD2 (5 bases). The germline V and J ends were trimmed by 2 bases and 3 bases, with 15 bases remaining between them. Germline CDR1 is SGHDT and CDR2 is YYEEEE. This CDR3 has 15 amino acids.

The J gene is TRBJ2-7, the V gene TRBV11-2, with D perhaps given as TRBD1 or TRBD2 (5 bases each). The germline V and J ends were trimmed by 1 base and 6 bases, with 13 bases remaining between them. Per germline, CDR1 SGHAT and CDR2 FQNNGV. The CDR3 extends over 14 amino acids. The DNA of the CDR3 is TGTGCCAGCAGCTTAGGGACGGGGCTGGGCGAGCAGTACTTC. The encoded protein is CASSLGTGLGEQYF.

The sample holds many counts of this clonotype. This rearrangement joins TRBV11-2 to TRBJ1-1; D call uncertain. The CDR3 covers 14 residues. From germline, CDR1 is SGHAT and CDR2 FQNNGV. Trimming shortened V by 6 bases and J by 1 base, and 12 bases separated the two germline ends. The CDR3 DNA is TGTGCCAGCAGTTTAAGTGCAGGGAACACTGAAGCTTTCTTT. Its protein is CASSLSAGNTEAFF.

This clonotype was seen a handful of times. V and J are TRBV6-2 or TRBV6-3 and TRBJ2-7; 8 bases match TRBD1. From germline, CDR1 is MNHEY and CDR2 SVGEGT. V lost 2 bases, J lost 4 bases, and 4 bases stayed unmatched. The CDR3 is 14 amino acids. CDR3 bases: TGTGCCAGCAGTTACAGGACAGGGCTGTACGAGCAGTACTTC. This translates into CASSYRTGLYEQYF.

The V gene is TRBV29-1, the J gene TRBJ2-6, with unresolved D. This CDR3 spans 13 amino acids. The V and J ends lost 0 bases and 5 bases respectively, with 5 bases between them. Germline-derived CDR1 and CDR2 are SQVTM and ANQGSEA. The CDR3 sequence is CSVEDTWANVLTF. DNA of the CDR3: TGCAGCGTTGAAGATACTTGGGCCAACGTCCTGACTTTC.

This clonotype came up many times. The chain joins TRBV5-6 to TRBJ1-1; 7 bases are a match to TRBD1. Trimming at V came to 4 bases and at J to 6 bases, leaving 3 bases not matched to a gene. CDR3 length: 12 residues. Per the germline V gene, CDR1 is SGHDT and CDR2 is YYEEEE. CDR3 bases: TGTGCCAGCAGCGTGGACAGGTCTGAAGCTTTCTTT. It is translated as CASSVDRSEAFF.

As for this clonotype: A clone one base away is much larger, so this may be a read error. The conserved phenylalanine or tryptophan is not found at the CDR3 terminus, so this likely reflects a read error. The V and J genes are TRBV7-2 and TRBJ2-5, with D uncertain. Germline V gene data show CDR1 as SGHTA and CDR2 as FQGNSA. The CDR3 totals 13 residues. Deletions cut 4 bases from V and 5 bases from J, with 11 bases between. The CDR3 bases are TGTGCCAGCAGCTGCTACCAATGCGAGACCCAGTACGTC. This encodes CASSCYQCETQYV.

Comments on this clonotype: Possible read error: a much larger clone is one base away. This chain joins TRBV20-1 and TRBJ2-5; TRBD2 matches at 9 bases. V lost 3 bases and J lost 5; bases outside the gene matches: 7. Germline V gene data show CDR1 as DFQATT and CDR2 as SNEGSKA (reference sequence). The CDR3 spans 14 residues. CDR3 region: CSASGWTSDETQYF. The CDR3 DNA is TGCAGTGCTAGCGGCTGGACTAGCGACGAGACCCAGTACTTC.

There are many counts of this clonotype. The genes are TRBV20-1 and TRBJ1-6; weak D call: TRBD1 (6 bases). The V gene lost 6 bases and the J gene lost 6 bases, with 18 bases spanning the gap. The CDR3 covers 15 residues. From germline, CDR1 is DFQATT and CDR2 SNEGSKA (reference sequence). The CDR3 protein is CSAEQGAWVNSPLHF. CDR3 coding DNA: TGCAGTGCAGAACAGGGCGCTTGGGTTAATTCACCCCTCCACTTT.

The sample holds one count of this clonotype. One base away lies a much larger clone, so this may be a sequencing read error. The chain carries TRBV2 and TRBJ2-7; D possibly corresponds to TRBD1 (5 bases). The CDR3 runs to 14 residues. Trimming removed 6 bases at V and 0 bases at J, with 12 bases between. CDR1 and CDR2 from the germline V gene are SNHLY and FYNNEI. DNA for the CDR3: TGTGCCAGCAGGAGCAGGGTAAACTCCTACGAGCAGTACTTC. Its translation: CASRSRVNSYEQYF.

Comments on this clonotype: Being one base from a much bigger clone, this may be a read error. The rearrangement joins TRBV20-1 to TRBJ1-1; D unclear. Germline values: CDR1 DFQATT, CDR2 SNEGSKA (reference sequence). The CDR3 totals 10 residues. With 6 bases removed from V and 6 bases from J, the gap between germline ends came to 8 bases. Here the CDR3 reads CSAPTPEAFF. CDR3 DNA: TGCAGTGCCCCCACCCCTGAAGCTTTCTTT.